The 23 T cell receptor beta chains given below trace back to one sample, sequenced in a study of blood T cell repertoires in COVID-19. Only in-frame clones appear in the TCRdb table, and some are missing; sequencing was by immunoSEQ multiplex PCR. The data contain more than 85,000 clones, under 90% of them singletons. Sequencing was done on a sample of peripheral blood. All receptors come from a woman in her forties or fifties with acute or convalescent COVID-19.

This chain uses TRBV30 with TRBJ2-7; perhaps TRBD2 as D (6 bases). CDR3 length: 13 amino acids. Germline CDR1 GTSNPN, CDR2 SVGIG (reference sequence). The V and J ends lost 5 bases and 1 base respectively, with 12 bases between them. The CDR3 region is CAWGTELSYEQYF. CDR3 DNA: TGTGCCTGGGGGACTGAACTTTCCTACGAGCAGTACTTC.

The chain employs TRBV30 and TRBJ1-2; D gene ambiguous. CDR3 size: 13 residues. Germline V lookup: CDR1 GTSNPN, CDR2 SVGIG (reference sequence). V was clipped by 2 bases and J by 3 bases, with 10 bases between them. The CDR3 coding sequence is TGTGCCTGGAGTATAAGGGAGCACTATGGCTACACCTTC. It translates to CAWSIREHYGYTF.

The J gene is TRBJ1-2, the V gene TRBV2, with D perhaps matching TRBD1 (5 bases). V lost 6 bases to trimming and J lost 4 bases, with 12 bases between them. Germline loops: CDR1 SNHLY, CDR2 FYNNEI. The CDR3 sequence is 13 residues long. CDR3 sequence reads: CASSLQVSYGYTF. The DNA of the CDR3 is TGTGCCAGCAGCCTACAGGTATCCTATGGCTACACCTTC.

This sequence joins TRBV11-3 and TRBJ2-7, with 7 bases matching TRBD2. V was clipped by 5 bases and J by 4 bases; unmatched bases: 8. Germline loops: CDR1 SGHNT, CDR2 YENEEA. This CDR3 comprises 14 residues. The CDR3 DNA is TGTGCCAGCAGCCCCAGCGGGGAGGTGTACGAGCAGTACTTC. It yields the protein CASSPSGEVYEQYF.

The J gene is TRBJ2-1, the V gene TRBV9; 8 positions match TRBD2. The CDR3 is 16 amino acids. The trim removed 3 bases at V and 8 bases at J, leaving 13 bases unmatched. CDR1 SGDLS and CDR2 YYNGEE come from the germline V gene. CDR3 nucleotides: TGTGCCAGCAGCGCCGAGGCACGGACGCGGGGGGATGAGCAGTTCTTC. Protein: CASSAEARTRGDEQFF.

This sequence joins TRBV9 and TRBJ1-2, with TRBD1 identical over 10 bases. CDR3 length: 15 amino acids. V gave up 3 bases and J gave up 6 bases; unmatched junction bases: 8. Germline V gene lookup returns CDR1 SGDLS and CDR2 YYNGEE. The CDR3 DNA is TGTGCCAGCAGCGGGGGACAGGGGCCTTTGAATGGCTACACCTTC. Translating it yields CASSGGQGPLNGYTF. The variable domain in full, completed from reference TRBV9 and TRBJ1-2, reads DSGVTQTPKHLITATGQRVTLRCSPRSGDLSVYWYQQSLDQGLQFLIQYYNGEERAKGNILERFSAQQFPDLHSELNLSSLELGDSALYFCASSGGQGPLNGYTFGSGTRLTVV.

On this clone itself: Other DNA sequences in the sample encode the same CDR3. The chain joins TRBV4-2 to TRBJ1-5, with TRBD1 identical over 8 bases. Germline V gene data show CDR1 as LGHNA and CDR2 as YNFKEQ. CDR3 size: 15 residues. V was clipped by 0 bases and J by 4 bases; unmatched bases: 2. CDR3 sequence: CASSQDGQGNQPQHF. CDR3 DNA sequence: TGTGCCAGCAGCCAAGATGGACAGGGAAATCAGCCCCAGCATTTT.

The gene calls are TRBV3-1 (or the pseudogene TRBV3-2) and TRBJ1-5; the match to TRBD1 covers 8 bases. This CDR3 is built from 15 residues. The V gene end was trimmed by 6 bases and the J gene end by 6 bases; junction bases not matched to a gene: 10. Germline assignment: CDR1 LGHDT and CDR2 YNNKEL (reference sequence). The CDR3 DNA reads TGTGCCAGCAGTATAGGGACAGGAGAATTTCAGCCCCAGCATTTT. Amino acid sequence: CASSIGTGEFQPQHF.

V is TRBV7-9 and J is TRBJ2-7; the match to TRBD1 covers 8 bases. Per the germline V gene, CDR1 is SEHNR and CDR2 is FQNEAQ (reference sequence). This CDR3 comprises 11 residues. V lost 4 bases and J lost 10; bases outside the gene matches: 3. CDR3: CASSSTGEQYF. DNA of the CDR3: TGTGCCAGCAGCTCGACAGGGGAACAGTACTTC.

V gene TRBV13 combines with J gene TRBJ1-5; a weak D match, TRBD1 (5 bases). Germline V gene sequence: CDR1 PRHDT, CDR2 FYEKMQ (reference sequence). Trimming shortened V by 4 bases and J by 2 bases, and 21 bases separated the two germline ends. The CDR3 runs 18 residues. CDR3: CASSSSRGRGDGNQPQHF. DNA for the CDR3: TGTGCCAGCAGCTCCTCAAGGGGCCGGGGGGATGGCAATCAGCCCCAGCATTTT.

The chain has TRBV6-5 and TRBJ2-5; 8 nucleotides agree with TRBD1. This CDR3 has 13 amino acids. Germline V CDR1 and CDR2: MNHEY, SVGAGI. Trimming at V came to 6 bases and at J to 4 bases, leaving 4 bases not matched to a gene. CDR3 residues: CASSPTGVETQYF. CDR3 DNA sequence: TGTGCCAGCAGCCCGACAGGGGTAGAGACCCAGTACTTC.

The V gene is TRBV9, the J gene TRBJ2-1; TRBD2 might be the D (5 bases). The ends were cut back, 3 bases at V and 7 bases at J, with 11 bases in the middle. The germline V gene has CDR1 SGDLS and CDR2 YYNGEE. This CDR3 region has 13 residues. The CDR3 region is CASSATPGNEQFF. The CDR3 region has the DNA TGTGCCAGCAGCGCCACCCCGGGGAATGAGCAGTTCTTC.

The V and J genes are TRBV11-3 and TRBJ2-7; D is perhaps TRBD1 (6 bases). V lost 5 bases, J lost 2 bases, and 13 bases lay in between. Per germline, CDR1 SGHNT and CDR2 YENEEA. CDR3 size: 14 residues. The CDR3 sequence is CASSSKTGTYEQYF. The CDR3 DNA reads TGTGCCAGCAGCAGCAAAACAGGGACCTACGAGCAGTACTTC.

V usage is TRBV5-6 and J usage is TRBJ2-1; D is undetermined. In germline, CDR1 is SGHDT, CDR2 YYEEEE. The CDR3 consists of 14 residues. V lost 5 bases, J lost 0 bases, and 9 bases lay in between. The CDR3 bases are TGTGCCAGCAGACGACAAAGCTCCTACAATGAGCAGTTCTTC. Protein: CASRRQSSYNEQFF.

The chain links TRBV2 to TRBJ2-1, with TRBD1 matching over 7 bases. The CDR3 has 14 amino acids. After removal of 2 bases from V and 5 bases from J, the junction contained 3 bases not matched to a gene. Germline CDR1 SNHLY, CDR2 FYNNEI. CDR3 protein: CASSEWDSNNEQFF. CDR3 in DNA: TGTGCCAGCAGTGAATGGGACAGCAACAATGAGCAGTTCTTC.

J is TRBJ1-2 and V is TRBV28; 7 bases agree with TRBD1. In germline, CDR1 is MDHEN, CDR2 SYDVKM. Unmatched junction bases numbered 8, after V lost 6 bases and J lost 1 base. This CDR3 is 15 amino acids long. The CDR3 DNA reads as TGTGCCAGCAGCCTGAGACAGGGTGGTAACTATGGCTACACCTTC. Amino acids: CASSLRQGGNYGYTF.

The chain is built from TRBV6-5 and TRBJ1-2, with D possibly being TRBD1 (6 bases). Germline V gene data show CDR1 as MNHEY and CDR2 as SVGAGI. The V end lost 6 bases, the J end lost 3 bases, and 11 bases lay between the germline ends. The CDR3 runs 13 residues. CDR3 protein: CASSQSGDYGYTF. DNA for the CDR3: TGTGCCAGCAGCCAATCAGGGGACTATGGCTACACCTTC.

This clone showed up just a few times. The gene calls are TRBV28 and TRBJ1-5, with TRBD1 identical over 7 bases. Per germline, CDR1 MDHEN and CDR2 SYDVKM. The CDR3 covers 17 residues. Trimming took 4 bases from V and 1 from J; bases not matched to a gene: 10. CDR3 nucleotide sequence: TGTGCCAGCAGTTCCCAGACAGGGAGAAGGAGCAATCAGCCCCAGCATTTT. Its protein product is CASSSQTGRRSNQPQHF.

The J gene is TRBJ1-1, the V gene TRBV5-1; 8 bases map to TRBD1. The CDR3 covers 16 residues. The germline V gene has CDR1 SGHRS and CDR2 YFSETQ. V lost 3 bases, J lost 1 base, and 8 bases stayed unmatched. The CDR3 nucleotides read TGCGCCAGCAGCTGGACGGGACAGGCCTCGAACACTGAAGCTTTCTTT. This gives the protein CASSWTGQASNTEAFF.

The rearrangement uses TRBV7-2 and TRBJ2-1, with D possibly matching TRBD2 (6 bases). CDR1 and CDR2 (germline): SGHTA, FQGNSA. Between the trimmed V and J ends, which lost 7 bases and 0 bases, there was a span of 10 bases. CDR3 length equals 14 residues. CDR3 in amino acids: CASTRGGSYNEQFF. Written as DNA, the CDR3 is TGTGCCAGCACTCGGGGAGGCTCCTACAATGAGCAGTTCTTC.

This clone was counted between two and nine times. V usage is TRBV7-8 and J usage is TRBJ2-2; the D gene is possibly TRBD1 (6 bases). Trimming took off 6 bases at V and 5 bases at J, with 13 bases between the two ends. Germline assignment: CDR1 SGHVS and CDR2 FQNEAQ. The CDR3 contains 14 residues. CDR3 in amino acids: CASSLRGITGELFF. CDR3 DNA: TGTGCCAGCAGTTTGAGGGGGATAACCGGGGAGCTGTTTTTT.

The chain links TRBV23-1 to TRBJ2-7, with D possibly being TRBD2 (6 bases). TRBV23-1 is recorded as an ORF, its role being uncertain. CDR3 length equals 13 residues. Trimming removed 6 bases from V and 5 bases from J, with 14 bases in between. CDR3 sequence: CASSQRTTDEQYF. CDR3 DNA sequence: TGCGCCAGCAGCCAGAGGACTACGGACGAGCAGTACTTC.

This clone was found a few times. The chain combines TRBV2 with TRBJ1-1, with TRBD1 as a possible D gene (5 bases). This CDR3 comprises 13 residues. The V and J ends lost 7 bases and 8 bases respectively, with 17 bases between them. Germline CDR1 is SNHLY and CDR2 is FYNNEI. The CDR3 bases are TGTGCCAGCAACCGATTGGGGCCGACGGAAGCTTTCTTT. Translated, it gives CASNRLGPTEAFF.